The next 27 T cell receptor beta chains were all read from a single sample in a study of CD8+ T cells in alopecia areata. Isolated RNA was reverse transcribed into cDNA used as the sequencing template. The repertoire was sequenced with immunoSEQ multiplex PCR; TCRdb's copy has only in-frame clones and lacks some. The sample has about 64,000 clones; roughly two fifths are singletons. Input material: NKG2D-low CD8+ T cells sorted from blood. These TCRs come from a human donor with alopecia areata.

This clone was detected a few times. J is TRBJ1-1 and V is TRBV7-9; 7 bases map to TRBD1. Per germline, CDR1 SEHNR and CDR2 FQNEAQ (reference sequence). CDR3 size: 14 residues. Unmatched junction bases numbered 7, after V lost 5 bases and J lost 4 bases. CDR3 in DNA: TGTGCCAGCAGCACCCCAGACAGGGCCACTGAAGCTTTCTTT. It is translated as CASSTPDRATEAFF.

This chain links TRBV7-2 with TRBJ2-1; unclear D gene. Deletions cut 0 bases from V and 2 bases from J, with 8 bases between. CDR3 size: 15 residues. Looked up from germline, CDR1 is SGHTA and CDR2 is FQGNSA. CDR3 in DNA: TGTGCCAGCAGCTTAGCGGGGAACCCCTACAATGAGCAGTTCTTC. This translates into CASSLAGNPYNEQFF.

This clone was counted a few times. This CDR3 reads CASSQGLEGISYNEQFF. The CDR3 bases are TGTGCCAGCAGCCAAGGTTTGGAGGGAATCTCCTACAATGAGCAGTTCTTC. This chain uses TRBV4-2 with TRBJ2-1; D might be TRBD2 (6 bases). The germline V gene encodes CDR1 LGHNA and CDR2 YNFKEQ. Between the trimmed V and J ends, which lost 1 base and 0 bases, there was a span of 13 bases. The CDR3 length is 17 residues.

This clone has more than one count but fewer than ten. The V and J genes are TRBV4-3 and TRBJ2-1; D not resolved. The V end was cut by 4 bases, the J end by 7 bases, with 8 bases between. The length of the CDR3 is 12 residues. Looked up from germline, CDR1 is LGHNA and CDR2 is YSLEER. The chain's CDR3 is CASSLLQNEQFF. The CDR3 DNA sequence: TGCGCCAGCAGCCTCCTGCAAAATGAGCAGTTCTTC.

This clone was detected ten times or more. The rearrangement links TRBV2 to TRBJ1-1; perhaps TRBD1 as D (6 bases). CDR1 is SNHLY and CDR2 is FYNNEI in the germline V gene. With 9 bases removed from V and 7 bases from J, the gap between germline ends came to 15 bases. CDR3 length: 12 residues. The CDR3: CARTGKGIEAFF. In nucleotides, the CDR3 is TGTGCCAGAACAGGGAAGGGGATTGAAGCTTTCTTT.

There are a few counts of this clone. The rearrangement links TRBV13 to TRBJ2-3; 10 bases agree with TRBD1. The CDR3 extends over 16 amino acids. J lost 3 bases, V lost 5 bases, and 8 bases had no gene match. From germline, CDR1 is PRHDT and CDR2 FYEKMQ (reference sequence). The CDR3 is CASSPTGTGETDTQYF. In DNA form, the CDR3 reads TGTGCCAGCAGCCCGACCGGGACAGGGGAGACAGATACGCAGTATTTT.

This clone was picked up a small number of times. V and J are TRBV7-8 and TRBJ1-5; D is ambiguous. Trimming removed 5 bases at V and 6 bases at J, with 17 bases between. Per the germline V gene, CDR1 is SGHVS and CDR2 is FQNEAQ. This CDR3 is 15 amino acids long. As DNA, the CDR3 is TGTGCCAGCAGCCTGTCGTCGGCCGACGGTCAGCCCCAGCATTTT. It encodes CASSLSSADGQPQHF.

The chain joins TRBV9 to TRBJ2-1, with a tentative D call TRBD1 (5 bases). The germline V gene encodes CDR1 SGDLS and CDR2 YYNGEE. Trimming pared 0 bases from V and 10 bases from J, leaving 14 bases between. This CDR3 has 14 residues. The CDR3 reads CASSVVGRAREQFF. The CDR3 DNA is TGTGCCAGCAGCGTAGTCGGCAGGGCCCGGGAGCAGTTCTTC.

The V gene is TRBV5-6, the J gene TRBJ2-3; no firm D call. Trimming cost V 4 bases and J 0 bases, with 9 bases left between them. CDR1 is SGHDT, CDR2 YYEEEE, per germline. This CDR3 comprises 14 residues. CDR3 sequence reads: CASSLGASTDTQYF. The CDR3 DNA reads TGTGCCAGCAGCCTGGGCGCCAGCACAGATACGCAGTATTTT. The whole variable domain, filled in from reference TRBV5-6 and TRBJ2-3, reads DAGVTQSPTHLIKTRGQQVTLRCSPKSGHDTVSWYQQALGQGPQFIFQYYEEEERQRGNFPDRFSGHQFPNYSSELNVNALLLGDSALYLCASSLGASTDTQYFGPGTRLTVL.

V usage is TRBV5-6 and J usage is TRBJ2-5; D unresolved. CDR1 is SGHDT, CDR2 YYEEEE, per germline. Trimming cost V 0 bases and J 5 bases, with 14 bases left between them. The CDR3 totals 15 residues. CDR3 sequence (DNA): TGTGCCAGCAGCTTGGAAGCAGGTCCCTCGGAGACCCAGTACTTC. This encodes CASSLEAGPSETQYF.

The chain links TRBV7-8 to TRBJ1-5; tentative D call: TRBD1 (5 bases). The CDR3 sequence is 14 residues long. V lost 2 bases, J lost 2 bases, and 7 bases lay in between. Germline CDR1 SGHVS, CDR2 FQNEAQ. The CDR3 loop is CASSLRGGNQPQHF. CDR3 sequence (DNA): TGTGCCAGCAGCTTAAGAGGGGGCAATCAGCCCCAGCATTTT.

The chain links TRBV5-4 to TRBJ2-1, with TRBD2 identical over 15 bases. The CDR3 length is 18 residues. The germline CDR1 and CDR2 sequences are SGHNT and YYREEE (reference sequence). The V segment lost 5 bases and the J segment 0 bases; nucleotides outside the gene matches: 6. CDR3 region: CASRTGTSGGSSYNEQFF. CDR3 nucleotide sequence: TGTGCCAGCAGAACCGGGACTAGCGGGGGGAGCTCCTACAATGAGCAGTTCTTC.

Regarding this clone: It may be a read error: a sequence one base away is much more abundant. The chain links TRBV9 to TRBJ2-7; TRBD1 agrees at 7 bases. Germline V gene lookup returns CDR1 SGDLS and CDR2 YYNGEE. This CDR3 has 13 residues. The junction had 2 bases not matched to a gene; V was cut back by 3 bases and J by 2 bases. The CDR3 DNA sequence: TGTGCCAGCAGCGCGGGACAGACCTACGAGCAGTACTTC. It translates to CASSAGQTYEQYF.

The chain has TRBV29-1 and TRBJ1-1; D might be TRBD1 (6 bases). Germline assignment: CDR1 SQVTM and CDR2 ANQGSEA. The CDR3 spans 14 residues. With 6 bases removed from V and 5 bases from J, the gap between germline ends came to 19 bases. Here the CDR3 reads CSVHRGGAWTEAFF. The CDR3 bases are TGCAGCGTCCACCGCGGGGGGGCCTGGACTGAAGCTTTCTTT.

This clone was found a few times. The same CDR3 arises from other DNA sequences in this sample as well. The chain links TRBV29-1 to TRBJ2-7, with no clear D. The germline V gene encodes CDR1 SQVTM and CDR2 ANQGSEA. V dropped 1 base and J dropped 1 base, with 5 bases sitting between them. The CDR3 is 12 amino acids. DNA of the CDR3: TGCAGCGTTGAAGGGAGATCCTACGAGCAGTACTTC. It specifies CSVEGRSYEQYF.

The sample holds a few counts of this clone. The gene calls are TRBV29-1 and TRBJ2-7; D is unclear. V was pared by 1 base and J by 6 bases, with 7 bases between. The CDR3 runs to 11 residues. Germline values: CDR1 SQVTM, CDR2 ANQGSEA. Here the CDR3 DNA reads TGCAGCGTTGAAGGTCGGTCCGAGCAGTACTTC. Protein sequence: CSVEGRSEQYF.

This clone turned up a few times. The chain has TRBV4-1 and TRBJ2-7; D is perhaps TRBD1 (7 bases). Per germline, CDR1 MGHRA and CDR2 YSYEKL. Trimming took 4 bases from V and 6 from J, leaving 19 bases between them. The CDR3 covers 15 residues. The CDR3 loop is CASSPPGAGGLEQYF. Written as DNA, the CDR3 is TGCGCCAGCAGCCCTCCCGGAGCAGGGGGGCTCGAGCAGTACTTC.

The rearrangement joins TRBV27 to TRBJ1-2; TRBD1 agrees at 8 bases. The germline V gene has CDR1 MNHEY and CDR2 SMNVEV (reference sequence). Unmatched junction bases numbered 7, after V lost 6 bases and J lost 4 bases. The CDR3 runs 14 residues. CDR3 sequence (DNA): TGTGCCAGCAGCCGGGAGGACAGGGCCTATGGCTACACCTTC. It yields the protein CASSREDRAYGYTF.

The chain uses TRBV2 and TRBJ2-3; weak D call: TRBD2 (6 bases). CDR1 is SNHLY, CDR2 FYNNEI, per germline. CDR3 length: 9 amino acids. CDR3 coding DNA: TGTGCTACCGGGAGTCCGCAGTATTTT. Amino acid sequence: CATGSPQYF.

J is TRBJ1-1 and V is TRBV4-3; D unresolved. V was trimmed by 2 bases and J by 7 bases, leaving 11 bases between them. Germline CDR1 and CDR2: LGHNA and YSLEER. The length of the CDR3 is 13 residues. Written as DNA, the CDR3 is TGCGCCAGCAGCCAATCACGGCTTAGTGAAGCTTTCTTT. Residues: CASSQSRLSEAFF.

The chain joins TRBV29-1 to TRBJ2-7; D is ambiguous. Germline assignment: CDR1 SQVTM and CDR2 ANQGSEA. The germline V and J ends were trimmed by 0 bases and 1 base, with 7 bases remaining between them. This CDR3 region has 13 residues. CDR3 coding DNA: TGCAGCGTTGAAGAAAGGGATTCCTACGAGCAGTACTTC. Translating it yields CSVEERDSYEQYF.

This chain uses TRBV27 with TRBJ2-7, with D tentatively TRBD1 (6 bases). With 4 bases removed from V and 5 bases from J, the gap between germline ends came to 9 bases. CDR3 length: 12 residues. Germline values: CDR1 MNHEY, CDR2 SMNVEV (reference sequence). The CDR3 sequence is CASSSQGDEQYF. In DNA form, the CDR3 reads TGTGCCAGCAGTTCACAGGGCGACGAGCAGTACTTC.

The chain combines TRBV7-3 with TRBJ2-2; D might be TRBD1 or TRBD2, each matching 5 bases. The CDR3 runs to 14 residues. V lost 0 bases to trimming and J lost 8 bases, with 10 bases between them. Germline V CDR1 and CDR2: SGHTA, FQGTGA. CDR3: CASSLTGASGELFF. The DNA of the CDR3 is TGTGCCAGCAGCTTAACCGGGGCTTCGGGGGAGCTGTTTTTT. Full variable domain (rest looked up from reference TRBV7-3 and TRBJ2-2): GAGVSQTPSNKVTEKGKYVELRCDPISGHTALYWYRQSLGQGPEFLIYFQGTGAADDSGLPNDRFFAVRPEGSVSTLKIQRTERGDSAVYLCASSLTGASGELFFGEGSRLTVL.

In DNA, the CDR3 is TGTGCCAGCAGTGAAGGGACAGCGAGATCCACCGGGGAGCTGTTTTTT. This translates into CASSEGTARSTGELFF. This chain uses TRBV2 with TRBJ2-2, with D perhaps TRBD1 (6 bases). Trimming pared 1 base from V and 4 bases from J, leaving 13 bases between. CDR1 is SNHLY and CDR2 is FYNNEI in the germline V gene. This CDR3 comprises 16 residues.

The rearrangement uses TRBV2 and TRBJ2-1; 7 bases map to TRBD2. CDR3 length: 15 amino acids. Germline assignment: CDR1 SNHLY and CDR2 FYNNEI. The V segment lost 11 bases and the J segment 1 base; nucleotides outside the gene matches: 11. CDR3 bases: TGTGCCTTTGTACCCCTAGCGGCGTCCTACAATGAGCAGTTCTTC. This gives the protein CAFVPLAASYNEQFF.

This clone was found a few times. The chain carries TRBV6-5 and TRBJ2-1, with D possibly being TRBD1 or TRBD2 (5 bases each). Trimming removed 3 bases from V and 5 bases from J, with 11 bases in between. In germline, CDR1 is MNHEY, CDR2 SVGAGI. CDR3 length: 14 amino acids. The CDR3 here is CASSYARGDNEQFF. DNA of the CDR3: TGTGCCAGCAGTTATGCGAGAGGGGACAATGAGCAGTTCTTC.

The V gene is TRBV7-9, the J gene TRBJ2-7; perhaps TRBD1 as D (7 bases). V lost 5 bases, J lost 3 bases, and 17 bases lay in between. The CDR3 is 15 amino acids. From germline, CDR1 is SEHNR and CDR2 FQNEAQ (reference sequence). The CDR3 nucleotides read TGTGCCAGCAGCGCCGCGGGACAGCCCAACTACGAGCAGTACTTC. It encodes CASSAAGQPNYEQYF. The variable domain in full, completed from reference TRBV7-9 and TRBJ2-7, reads DTGVSQNPRHKITKRGQNVTFRCDPISEHNRLYWYRQTLGQGPEFLTYFQNEAQLEKSRLLSDRFSAERPKGSFSTLEIQRTEQGDSAMYLCASSAAGQPNYEQYFGPGTRLTVT.